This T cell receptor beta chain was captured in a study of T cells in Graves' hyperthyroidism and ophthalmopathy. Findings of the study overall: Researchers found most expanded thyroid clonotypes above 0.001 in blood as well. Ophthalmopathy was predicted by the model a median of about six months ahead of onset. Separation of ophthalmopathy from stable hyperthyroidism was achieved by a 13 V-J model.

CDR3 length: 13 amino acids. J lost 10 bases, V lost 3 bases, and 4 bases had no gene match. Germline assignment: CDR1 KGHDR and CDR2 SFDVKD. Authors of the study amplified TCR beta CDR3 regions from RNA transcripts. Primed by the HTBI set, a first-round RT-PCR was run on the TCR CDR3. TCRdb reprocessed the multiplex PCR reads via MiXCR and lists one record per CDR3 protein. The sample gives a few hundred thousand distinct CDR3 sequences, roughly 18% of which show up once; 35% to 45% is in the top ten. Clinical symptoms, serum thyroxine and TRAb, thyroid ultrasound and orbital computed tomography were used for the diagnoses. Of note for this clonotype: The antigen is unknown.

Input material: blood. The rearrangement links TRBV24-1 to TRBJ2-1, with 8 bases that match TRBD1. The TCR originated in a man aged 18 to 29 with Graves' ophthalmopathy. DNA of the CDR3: TGTGCCACCAGTGATGGACAGGGCTGGGAGCAGTTCTTC. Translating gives CATSDGQGWEQFF.